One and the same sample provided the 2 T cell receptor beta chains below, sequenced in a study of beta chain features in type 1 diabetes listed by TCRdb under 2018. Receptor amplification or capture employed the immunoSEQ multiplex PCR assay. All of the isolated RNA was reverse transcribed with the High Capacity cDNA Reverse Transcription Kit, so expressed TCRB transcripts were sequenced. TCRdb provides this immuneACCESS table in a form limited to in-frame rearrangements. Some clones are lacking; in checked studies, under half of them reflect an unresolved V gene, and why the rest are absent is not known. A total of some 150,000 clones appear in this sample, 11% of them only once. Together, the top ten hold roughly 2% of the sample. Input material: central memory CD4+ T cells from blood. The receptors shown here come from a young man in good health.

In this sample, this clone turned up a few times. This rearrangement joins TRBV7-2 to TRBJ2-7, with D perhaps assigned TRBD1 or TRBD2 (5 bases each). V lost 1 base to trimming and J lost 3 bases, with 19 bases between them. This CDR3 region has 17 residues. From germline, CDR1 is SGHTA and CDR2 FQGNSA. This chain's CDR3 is CASSLEATAGTFYEQYF. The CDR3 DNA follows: TGTGCCAGCAGCTTAGAAGCTACAGCCGGGACCTTCTACGAGCAGTACTTC.

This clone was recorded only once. The CDR3 sequence is CASSLPGLGDNEQFF. The CDR3 DNA sequence: TGTGCCAGCAGCTTGCCAGGACTAGGGGACAATGAGCAGTTCTTC. The rearrangement links TRBV5-4 to TRBJ2-1; 7 bases map to TRBD2. This CDR3 is built from 15 residues. CDR1 and CDR2 (germline): SGHNT, YYREEE (reference sequence). V was pared by 1 base and J by 5 bases, with 6 bases of the junction left unmatched.